Presented here are 10 T cell receptor beta chains from one specimen sequenced in a study of identical twins. TCRdb recomputed calls from the 5' RACE reads with MiXCR, one row per CDR3 protein. The table includes hundreds of thousands of distinct CDR3 sequences, about 12% detected once. This same sample was also taken into another study, of yellow fever vaccine responses in identical twins.

Sample: PBMCs. These receptor sequences come from a woman between 18 and 30 years old in good health.

This clonotype has a count of ten or more. The chain employs TRBV29-1 and TRBJ2-7; 7 nucleotides line up with TRBD1. This CDR3 spans 14 amino acids. The germline V gene encodes CDR1 SQVTM and CDR2 ANQGSEA. J lost 3 bases, V lost 2 bases, and 7 bases had no gene match. DNA of the CDR3: TGCAGCGTTGAACCAGGGGGTAGGGGCTACGAGCAGTACTTC. It is translated as CSVEPGGRGYEQYF.

This clonotype showed up many times. CDR3 sequence: CASSQDPSGGANEQFF. The DNA of the CDR3 is TGCGCCAGCAGCCAAGACCCTAGCGGGGGGGCCAATGAGCAGTTCTTC. The V gene is TRBV4-1, the J gene TRBJ2-1, with 12 positions matching TRBD2. Trimming at V came to 0 bases and at J to 6 bases, leaving 3 bases not matched to a gene. The CDR3 has 16 amino acids. The germline CDR1 and CDR2 sequences are MGHRA and YSYEKL.

The chain recombines TRBV5-6 with TRBJ2-1; maybe TRBD1 (6 bases). Germline assignment: CDR1 SGHDT and CDR2 YYEEEE. The CDR3 spans 13 residues. V lost 1 base and J lost 9, with 11 bases in between. The CDR3 protein is CASSLRGFSEQFF. The CDR3 region has the DNA TGTGCCAGCAGCTTGAGGGGGTTCAGTGAGCAGTTCTTC. The full variable domain, completed using reference TRBV5-6 and TRBJ2-1, is DAGVTQSPTHLIKTRGQQVTLRCSPKSGHDTVSWYQQALGQGPQFIFQYYEEEERQRGNFPDRFSGHQFPNYSSELNVNALLLGDSALYLCASSLRGFSEQFFGPGTRLTVL.

This chain uses TRBV20-1 with TRBJ2-1; D remains unclear. The CDR3 is 15 residues long. Trimming shortened V by 0 bases and J by 4 bases, and 13 bases separated the two germline ends. CDR1 is DFQATT and CDR2 is SNEGSKA in the germline V gene (reference sequence). DNA for the CDR3: TGCAGTGCTAGAGAGCAACATTTTTCTTACAATGAGCAGTTCTTC. It is translated as CSAREQHFSYNEQFF.

In its sample, this clonotype was seen a few times. The V and J genes are TRBV20-1 and TRBJ2-1; TRBD2 agrees at 12 bases. J gave up 4 bases and V 1 base, and 5 bases lay outside the gene matches. There are 16 residues in the CDR3. CDR1 is DFQATT, CDR2 SNEGSKA, per germline (reference sequence). The CDR3 spells CSARATSGGFYNEQFF. CDR3 in DNA: TGCAGTGCTAGAGCGACTAGCGGGGGATTTTACAATGAGCAGTTCTTC.

This rearrangement joins TRBV10-3 to TRBJ1-2; D is unresolved. Per germline, CDR1 ENHRY and CDR2 SYGVKD. This CDR3 comprises 18 residues. The ends were cut back, 0 bases at V and 0 bases at J, with 17 bases in the middle. CDR3 in DNA: TGTGCCATCAGTGAGTCGGTAATTATAGGGCGGGCTAACTATGGCTACACCTTC. Translating gives CAISESVIIGRANYGYTF.

The chain carries TRBV9 and TRBJ2-3; tentatively, D is TRBD1 (6 bases). The germline gives CDR1 SGDLS, CDR2 YYNGEE. The ends were cut back, 2 bases at V and 0 bases at J, with 16 bases in the middle. This CDR3 has 17 residues. CDR3 amino acids: CASSVPQGGASTDTQYF. DNA for the CDR3: TGTGCCAGCAGCGTCCCTCAAGGGGGAGCTAGCACAGATACGCAGTATTTT.

This clonotype was counted ten times or more. The rearrangement joins TRBV10-2 to TRBJ2-7; 7 bases are shared with TRBD2. The CDR3 consists of 16 residues. Germline V gene sequence: CDR1 WSHSY, CDR2 SAAADI. J gave up 4 bases and V 1 base, and 10 bases lay outside the gene matches. As DNA, the CDR3 is TGCGCCAGCAGTGAGTATCAAGGCGGGAGCTGGTACGAGCAGTACTTC. Translation gives CASSEYQGGSWYEQYF.

The chain couples TRBV6-5 to TRBJ2-1, with TRBD2 matching over 11 bases. CDR1 and CDR2 from the germline V gene are MNHEY and SVGAGI. The CDR3 consists of 16 residues. Trimming removed 4 bases from V and 7 bases from J; junction bases left unmatched: 9. The CDR3 nucleotides are TGTGCCAGCAGTTGGTTAGCGGGAGGGTCTGGGAATGAGCAGTTCTTC. The encoded protein is CASSWLAGGSGNEQFF.

The rearrangement uses TRBV12-3 or TRBV12-4 and TRBJ1-5; D unresolved. Trimming took 0 bases from V and 6 from J, leaving 6 bases between them. The CDR3 is made up of 13 amino acids. CDR3 DNA sequence: TGTGCCAGCAGTTTAGCTATAATTCAGCCCCAGCATTTT. This encodes CASSLAIIQPQHF.